This T cell receptor beta chain was sequenced in a study of T cells after yellow fever vaccination. Study-wide points: The booster response re-showed most primary clones: around 97% CD4, 88% CD8.

TCRdb reprocessed the 5' RACE reads with MiXCR, giving one entry per CDR3 protein. Counted here are 360,000 or so distinct CDR3 sequences, around 10% occurring once; the ten biggest clones make up more than 15%. The CDR3 runs 15 residues. Germline lookup yields CDR1 SGHAT and CDR2 FQNNGV. Trimming removed 5 bases at V and 8 bases at J, with 21 bases between. This clonotype appeared a few times. As yet, its antigen is unknown. The chain uses TRBV11-2 and TRBJ1-2; D call uncertain. The receptor was derived from a young man who received the YFV17D yellow fever vaccine. The sequences come from PBMCs, collected on the day of the first yellow fever vaccination. For the CDR3, the DNA is TGTGCCAGCAGCCGCGCGTCGTACGGTGGCGGAGGCTACACCTTC. Its translation is CASSRASYGGGGYTF. Combining the CDR3 with reference TRBV11-2 and TRBJ1-2 gives the whole variable domain EAGVAQSPRYKIIEKRQSVAFWCNPISGHATLYWYQQILGQGPKLLIQFQNNGVVDDSQLPKDRFSAERLKGVDSTLKIQPAKLEDSAVYLCASSRASYGGGGYTFGSGTRLTVV.